Shown below are 4 T cell receptor beta chains from a single sample sequenced in a study of memory CD4+ T cells and cytomegalovirus serostatus. The sort gate was single viable CD3+CD4+CD8-CD45RO+ cells for memory CD4+ T cells. The method was immunoSEQ multiplex PCR; TCRdb's version includes in-frame clones alone and lacks a portion of them. The table lists about 56,000 clones, roughly 80% of them singletons. The sequenced material came from memory CD4+ T cells from blood. These receptors were collected from an adult in good health and CMV-seronegative.

The chain recombines TRBV5-1 with TRBJ1-4, with 9 bases that match TRBD1. The CDR3 has 17 residues. The germline V gene has CDR1 SGHRS and CDR2 YFSETQ. V shed 0 bases and J 8 bases; nucleotides not matched to a gene: 11. CDR3 bases: TGCGCCAGCAGCTTGGAAGCCGGGACAGGGAGGAGGGAAAAACTGTTTTTT. This encodes CASSLEAGTGRREKLFF. Using reference TRBV5-1 and TRBJ1-4 for the parts outside the CDR3, the full variable domain is KAGVTQTPRYLIKTRGQQVTLSCSPISGHRSVSWYQQTPGQGLQFLFEYFSETQRNKGNFPGRFSGRQFSNSRSEMNVSTLELGDSALYLCASSLEAGTGRREKLFFGSGTQLSVL.

The CDR3 loop reads CASSPDGGGADYEQYF. CDR3 DNA sequence: TGTGCCAGCAGTCCCGACGGCGGGGGGGCCGACTACGAGCAGTACTTC. The chain carries TRBV28 and TRBJ2-7, with 9 bases aligning to TRBD2. Losses at the gene ends were 5 bases for V and 3 bases for J; bases not matched to a gene: 11. The CDR3 has 16 residues. Germline CDR1 reads MDHEN; CDR2 reads SYDVKM.

V usage is TRBV28 and J usage is TRBJ2-7; maybe TRBD1 (5 bases). Between the trimmed V and J ends, which lost 6 bases and 4 bases, there was a span of 19 bases. The CDR3 is 15 residues long. Looked up from germline, CDR1 is MDHEN and CDR2 is SYDVKM. The CDR3 spells CASSPPGRAEYEQYF. DNA of the CDR3: TGTGCCAGCAGCCCCCCCGGCAGGGCCGAGTACGAGCAGTACTTC.

The CDR3 is CSVRTGTSGYNEQFF. CDR3 nucleotides: TGCAGCGTCCGGACCGGGACTAGCGGCTACAATGAGCAGTTCTTC. The chain has TRBV29-1 and TRBJ2-1; TRBD2 matches 11 bases. This CDR3 has 15 amino acids. CDR1 and CDR2 from the germline V gene are SQVTM and ANQGSEA. V dropped 6 bases and J dropped 3; count of bases not matched to a gene: 7.